The 3 T cell receptor beta chains given below trace back to one sample, sequenced in a study of identical twins. TCRdb re-derived calls from the 5' RACE reads in MiXCR, one entry per CDR3 protein. This table holds some 570,000 distinct CDR3 sequences, 20% to 25% found once. These data also formed part of another study, on yellow fever vaccine responses in identical twins.

Sample: CD4+ T cells sorted from blood. The source of these receptors is a woman younger than 35 in good health.

The genes are TRBV6-5 and TRBJ2-7, with 13 bases lining up with TRBD2. CDR3 length: 19 residues. The germline V gene has CDR1 MNHEY and CDR2 SVGAGI. J was trimmed by 1 base and V by 2 bases; bases with no gene match: 11. CDR3 sequence: CASSYRSGLAGVLSYEQYF. CDR3 nucleotides: TGTGCCAGCAGTTACCGCTCCGGACTAGCGGGAGTATTATCCTACGAGCAGTACTTC.

The CDR3 protein is CASGPSGYYEQYF. CDR3 DNA sequence: TGTGCCAGCGGGCCCTCAGGGTATTACGAGCAGTACTTC. The chain links TRBV12-3 or TRBV12-4 to TRBJ2-7, with D perhaps TRBD1 (5 bases). The CDR3 length is 13 residues. Trimming shortened V by 8 bases and J by 4 bases, and 15 bases separated the two germline ends.

The table lists this clonotype with a few counts. The chain joins TRBV5-5 to TRBJ2-5; D is possibly TRBD1 or TRBD2 (5 bases each). V was clipped by 1 base and J by 1 base, with 8 bases between them. Per germline, CDR1 SGHKS and CDR2 YYEKEE (reference sequence). This CDR3 is 14 amino acids long. The CDR3 region is CASSLPGTQETQYF. CDR3 coding DNA: TGTGCCAGCAGCTTGCCCGGGACCCAAGAGACCCAGTACTTC. The entire variable domain, with the rest obtained from reference TRBV5-5 and TRBJ2-5, is as follows: DAGVTQSPTHLIKTRGQQVTLRCSPISGHKSVSWYQQVLGQGPQFIFQYYEKEERGRGNFPDRFSARQFPNYSSELNVNALLLGDSALYLCASSLPGTQETQYFGPGTRLLVL.